This T cell receptor beta chain was documented in a study of PD-1 blockade in classical Hodgkin lymphoma. Sequencing was performed with immunoSEQ multiplex PCR; in TCRdb, only in-frame clones are kept and a portion is missing. This sample has fewer than 25,000 clones, with approximately 87% found just once. The time point: cycle 4 day 1 (C4D1), after around six weeks of nivolumab. Each patient relapsed following autologous stem cell transplantation, and prior brentuximab vedotin exposure differed. Researchers used magnetic negative selection to pull out pure CD4+ T cells from thawed PBMCs. The receptor comes from a human donor with classical Hodgkin lymphoma. Sample: CD4+ T cells from blood, taken before the fourth cycle of nivolumab.

As DNA, the CDR3 is TGTGCCAGCAGCTTAGATCGGACTGAAAAACTGTTTTTT. It specifies CASSLDRTEKLFF. The chain employs TRBV7-8 and TRBJ1-4; no firm D call. Germline-derived CDR1 and CDR2 are SGHVS and FQNEAQ. The CDR3 spans 13 residues. V was cut by 1 base and J by 7 bases, with 7 bases left in between.